This T cell receptor beta chain stems from a study of post-analysis software for immune sequencing data. General observations from the study: When patients were compared with controls, about 5 TRBV segments were more frequent, TRBV5-6, TRBV5-1 and TRBV20-1 among them. Patients with multiple sclerosis recorded significantly lower normalized Chao1 diversity than controls, the study found.

The library was made from cDNA and included unique molecular identifiers. TCRdb re-called the PCR reads with MiXCR, one entry per CDR3 protein. The table has under 900,000 distinct CDR3 sequences, roughly 58% seen once. As regards this clonotype: Its antigen is currently unknown.

The ends lost 4 bases at V and 4 bases at J; junction bases unmatched: 8. This CDR3 has 16 residues. CDR1 is SGDLS and CDR2 is YYNGEE in the germline V gene. The TCR sequence derives from a girl aged 10-17 years with multiple sclerosis. Sequenced: blood. The chain joins TRBV9 to TRBJ2-1, with TRBD2 matching over 10 bases. CDR3 nucleotide sequence: TGTGCCAGCAGCATAGGCTCTAGCGGGGGTTACAATGAGCAGTTCTTC. Translated, it gives CASSIGSSGGYNEQFF.